A selection of T cell receptor beta chains follows, all from one sample in a study of spatial heterogeneity in lung cancer. TCRdb called the 5' RACE reads again in MiXCR, with one record for every CDR3 protein. The sample has about 48,000 distinct CDR3 sequences, less than 6% seen once. The specimen was PBMCs, collected at surgery. The receptors shown here come from a male donor with early-stage non-small cell lung cancer. Both conserved end residues are part of each CDR3. A D gene is named only where the DNA matches it firmly. The size of a clone is reported for some rows only, either as once, few or many, or as a class for expanded clones.

v_gene: TRBV30; len: 13; abundance: many; d_gene: .; j_gene: TRBJ2-7; CDR3nt: TGTGCCTGGAGGGAGGACTTGTCGTACGAGCAGTACTTC; CDR3aa: CAWREDLSYEQYF
v_gene: TRBV20-1; len: 19; abundance: many; d_gene: TRBD2; j_gene: TRBJ2-3; CDR3nt: TGCAGTGCAAACCCACTTTCGGGACTAGCGGGAGGAAGCACAGATACGCAGTATTTT; CDR3aa: CSANPLSGLAGGSTDTQYF
v_gene: TRBV6-5; len: 14; abundance: many; d_gene: TRBD2; j_gene: TRBJ2-5; CDR3nt: TGTGCCAGCAGTTACCTAGCGGGAGCTGAGACCCAGTACTTC; CDR3aa: CASSYLAGAETQYF
v_gene: TRBV10-3; len: 15; abundance: many; d_gene: TRBD1; j_gene: TRBJ2-3; CDR3nt: TGTGCCATCGGTCGACCGGGACAGGGATCAGATACGCAGTATTTT; CDR3aa: CAIGRPGQGSDTQYF
v_gene: TRBV6-5; len: 14; abundance: many; d_gene: TRBD2; j_gene: TRBJ2-7; CDR3nt: TGTGCCAGCAGCCTTAGCGGGAGGGCCTCCGAGCAGTACTTC; CDR3aa: CASSLSGRASEQYF
v_gene: TRBV9; len: 13; abundance: many; d_gene: .; j_gene: TRBJ2-2; CDR3nt: TGTGCCAGCAGCGTTCGGCTCACCGGGGAGCTGTTTTTT; CDR3aa: CASSVRLTGELFF
v_gene: TRBV28; len: 13; abundance: many; d_gene: TRBD2; j_gene: TRBJ2-3; CDR3nt: TGTGCCAGCAGTTCCCCCTCCGGGGGGAGACAGTATTTT; CDR3aa: CASSSPSGGRQYF
v_gene: TRBV7-8; len: 15; abundance: few; d_gene: .; j_gene: TRBJ2-1; CDR3nt: TGTGCCAGCAGCTTAGGCGCGGGGGCGTACAATGAGCAGTTCTTC; CDR3aa: CASSLGAGAYNEQFF
v_gene: TRBV19; len: 11; abundance: many; d_gene: .; j_gene: TRBJ2-1; CDR3nt: TGTGCCAGTAGGCAGAACAATGAGCAGTTCTTC; CDR3aa: CASRQNNEQFF
v_gene: TRBV5-1; len: 13; abundance: many; d_gene: TRBD2; j_gene: TRBJ2-5; CDR3nt: TGCGCCAGCGGAGCTAGCGGGAGAGAGACCCAGTACTTC; CDR3aa: CASGASGRETQYF
v_gene: TRBV4-2; len: 12; abundance: few; d_gene: .; j_gene: TRBJ2-1; CDR3nt: TGTGCCAGCAGCCACGCGCAGGGAAGGCGGTTCTTC; CDR3aa: CASSHAQGRRFF
v_gene: TRBV29-1; len: 13; abundance: .; d_gene: .; j_gene: TRBJ2-7; CDR3nt: TGCAGCGTTGCAAGGTCTTGGGAGAACGAGCAGTACTTC; CDR3aa: CSVARSWENEQYF
v_gene: TRBV5-1; len: 14; abundance: many; d_gene: .; j_gene: TRBJ2-7; CDR3nt: TGCGCCAGCAGCTTCCTCGGGATATCGGGCGAGCAGTACTTC; CDR3aa: CASSFLGISGEQYF
v_gene: TRBV3-1; len: 14; abundance: many; d_gene: TRBD2; j_gene: TRBJ2-1; CDR3nt: TGTGCCAGCAGCCTAGCGGGAGGGGGGTATGAGCAGTTCTTC; CDR3aa: CASSLAGGGYEQFF
v_gene: TRBV12-3/TRBV12-4; len: 12; abundance: few; d_gene: .; j_gene: TRBJ1-3; CDR3nt: TGTGCCAGCAGAAGCTCTGGAAACACCATATATTTT; CDR3aa: CASRSSGNTIYF
v_gene: TRBV9; len: 17; abundance: few; d_gene: .; j_gene: TRBJ2-3; CDR3nt: TGTGCCAGCAGCGTAGAGGCCGGGGGCAGCCCCGCAGATACGCAGTATTTT; CDR3aa: CASSVEAGGSPADTQYF
v_gene: TRBV4-2; len: 16; abundance: many; d_gene: .; j_gene: TRBJ2-7; CDR3nt: TGTGCCAGCAGCCCAAGTACGGGGGCGATGGTCCACGAGCAGTACTTC; CDR3aa: CASSPSTGAMVHEQYF
v_gene: TRBV28; len: 11; abundance: many; d_gene: .; j_gene: TRBJ2-1; CDR3nt: TGTGCCAGCAGTTTGGCCCAAGAGCAGTTCTTC; CDR3aa: CASSLAQEQFF
v_gene: TRBV28; len: 11; abundance: many; d_gene: TRBD1; j_gene: TRBJ2-1; CDR3nt: TGTGCCACGACAGGGTACAATGAGCAGTTCTTC; CDR3aa: CATTGYNEQFF
v_gene: TRBV10-3; len: 13; abundance: many; d_gene: .; j_gene: TRBJ2-7; CDR3nt: TGTGCCATCAGTGATTCGACAGGCCCCGAGCAGTACTTC; CDR3aa: CAISDSTGPEQYF
v_gene: TRBV20-1; len: 14; abundance: many; d_gene: .; j_gene: TRBJ2-4; CDR3nt: TGCAGTGCTCTTCGTACGGCAGCCAAAAACATTCAGTACTTC; CDR3aa: CSALRTAAKNIQYF
v_gene: TRBV11-2; len: 14; abundance: many; d_gene: .; j_gene: TRBJ2-3; CDR3nt: TGTGCCAGCAGCTGGGCTAGCAGGCCAGATACGCAGTATTTT; CDR3aa: CASSWASRPDTQYF
v_gene: TRBV4-3; len: 13; abundance: many; d_gene: .; j_gene: TRBJ2-3; CDR3nt: TGCGCCAGCAGCCAAGATTTCCTTGATACGCAGTATTTT; CDR3aa: CASSQDFLDTQYF
v_gene: TRBV6-5; len: 15; abundance: many; d_gene: TRBD1; j_gene: TRBJ1-4; CDR3nt: TGTGCCAGCAGTTACTCGACAGGGAATTATGAAAAACTGTTTTTT; CDR3aa: CASSYSTGNYEKLFF
v_gene: TRBV9; len: 13; abundance: many; d_gene: TRBD1; j_gene: TRBJ1-2; CDR3nt: TGTGCCAGCAGCGGGGACAGCTCCTATGGCTACACCTTC; CDR3aa: CASSGDSSYGYTF
v_gene: TRBV6-6; len: 12; abundance: many; d_gene: .; j_gene: TRBJ2-7; CDR3nt: TGTGCCAGCAGTCCCGGGGCGTATGAGCAGTACTTC; CDR3aa: CASSPGAYEQYF
v_gene: TRBV10-3; len: 15; abundance: many; d_gene: .; j_gene: TRBJ2-5; CDR3nt: TGTGCCATCAGGGGAATGGCGGGGAACCAAGAGACCCAGTACTTC; CDR3aa: CAIRGMAGNQETQYF
v_gene: TRBV20-1; len: 16; abundance: many; d_gene: .; j_gene: TRBJ1-5; CDR3nt: TGCAGTGCTAGAGATCAAAGGGGCGGCGTCAATCAGCCCCAGCATTTT; CDR3aa: CSARDQRGGVNQPQHF
v_gene: TRBV7-2; len: 19; abundance: few; d_gene: TRBD2; j_gene: TRBJ2-1; CDR3nt: TGTGCCAGCAGCTTAGAGCCTAGCGGGAGCTCGAGCTCCTACAATGAGCAGTTCTTC; CDR3aa: CASSLEPSGSSSSYNEQFF
v_gene: TRBV29-1; len: 14; abundance: many; d_gene: .; j_gene: TRBJ2-7; CDR3nt: TGCAGCGTTCTTAGGGACCCCTCCTCCTACGAGCAGTACTTC; CDR3aa: CSVLRDPSSYEQYF
v_gene: TRBV29-1; len: 13; abundance: few; d_gene: .; j_gene: TRBJ1-1; CDR3nt: TGCAGCGTTGAAGATGCACTGGGGACTGAAGCTTTCTTT; CDR3aa: CSVEDALGTEAFF
v_gene: TRBV7-9; len: 15; abundance: many; d_gene: .; j_gene: TRBJ2-1; CDR3nt: TGTGCCAGCACTCCAGCCCGAGGACGTTACAATGAGCAGTTCTTC; CDR3aa: CASTPARGRYNEQFF
v_gene: TRBV7-9; len: 14; abundance: .; d_gene: TRBD1; j_gene: TRBJ2-1; CDR3nt: TGTGCCAGCAGCTTCGGGACAGGGGAAACCCCCCAGTTCTTC; CDR3aa: CASSFGTGETPQFF
v_gene: TRBV19; len: 16; abundance: few; d_gene: .; j_gene: TRBJ2-2; CDR3nt: TGTGCCAGTAGTACTGCGACGGGGTTGGGGCCCGGGGAGCTGTTTTTT; CDR3aa: CASSTATGLGPGELFF
v_gene: TRBV6-5; len: 16; abundance: many; d_gene: TRBD2; j_gene: TRBJ2-3; CDR3nt: TGTGCCAGCAGTTACCGGACTAGCGGCTACACAGATACGCAGTATTTT; CDR3aa: CASSYRTSGYTDTQYF
v_gene: TRBV7-8; len: 14; abundance: many; d_gene: .; j_gene: TRBJ2-2; CDR3nt: TGTGCCAGCAGCTTAGGACTCTATACCGGGGAGCTGTTTTTT; CDR3aa: CASSLGLYTGELFF
v_gene: TRBV27; len: 15; abundance: many; d_gene: .; j_gene: TRBJ2-1; CDR3nt: TGTGCCAGCACTCGCGTAGCGCCCCCAAGAAATGAGCAGTTCTTC; CDR3aa: CASTRVAPPRNEQFF
v_gene: TRBV4-2; len: 15; abundance: many; d_gene: TRBD1; j_gene: TRBJ1-2; CDR3nt: TGTGCCAGCAGCCAAGAGGGCAGACAGGGGTATGGCTACACCTTC; CDR3aa: CASSQEGRQGYGYTF
v_gene: TRBV12-3/TRBV12-4; len: 14; abundance: few; d_gene: .; j_gene: TRBJ2-1; CDR3nt: TGTGCCAGCAAGGCGGCAGGGGCATGGCATGAGCAGTTCTTC; CDR3aa: CASKAAGAWHEQFF
v_gene: TRBV19; len: 15; abundance: .; d_gene: TRBD1; j_gene: TRBJ2-3; CDR3nt: TGTGCCAGTAGTGGTCGACAGGGAAGCACAGATACGCAGTATTTT; CDR3aa: CASSGRQGSTDTQYF
v_gene: TRBV20-1; len: 13; abundance: many; d_gene: .; j_gene: TRBJ2-7; CDR3nt: TGCAGTGCCGCCCAGGGGGGAGGCTACGAGCAGTACTTC; CDR3aa: CSAAQGGGYEQYF
v_gene: TRBV15; len: 15; abundance: many; d_gene: .; j_gene: TRBJ1-1; CDR3nt: TGTGCCACCAGCAGAGATTGGCCGGCACCCAATGAAGCTTTCTTT; CDR3aa: CATSRDWPAPNEAFF
v_gene: TRBV5-1; len: 16; abundance: many; d_gene: TRBD2; j_gene: TRBJ2-3; CDR3nt: TGCGCCAGCAGCTTGGATGCGGGAGCCGGAACAGATACGCAGTATTTT; CDR3aa: CASSLDAGAGTDTQYF
v_gene: TRBV7-2; len: 15; abundance: .; d_gene: TRBD1; j_gene: TRBJ1-5; CDR3nt: TGTGCCAGCAGCCCTGGACAGGGGAGATTTCAGCCCCAGCATTTT; CDR3aa: CASSPGQGRFQPQHF
v_gene: TRBV6-1; len: 15; abundance: .; d_gene: .; j_gene: TRBJ1-6; CDR3nt: TGTGCCAGCAGTTCCTACAGGGTACCGGAATCACCCCTCCACTTT; CDR3aa: CASSSYRVPESPLHF
v_gene: TRBV7-3; len: 15; abundance: many; d_gene: .; j_gene: TRBJ2-2; CDR3nt: TGTGCCAGCAGCCCCCTTGCTAGCCACACCGGGGAGCTGTTTTTT; CDR3aa: CASSPLASHTGELFF
v_gene: TRBV6-5; len: 13; abundance: few; d_gene: .; j_gene: TRBJ2-7; CDR3nt: TGTGCCAGCAGTAACCCGCGGGGCTACGAGCAGTACTTC; CDR3aa: CASSNPRGYEQYF
v_gene: TRBV10-3; len: 14; abundance: .; d_gene: TRBD2; j_gene: TRBJ2-3; CDR3nt: TGTGCCATCCAGCGGGAGGTGGGGGCAGATACGCAGTATTTT; CDR3aa: CAIQREVGADTQYF
v_gene: TRBV19; len: 13; abundance: many; d_gene: .; j_gene: TRBJ2-1; CDR3nt: TGTGCCACTACTAGTATCGTTTCGAATGAGCAGTTCTTC; CDR3aa: CATTSIVSNEQFF
v_gene: TRBV5-4; len: 17; abundance: .; d_gene: TRBD2; j_gene: TRBJ2-3; CDR3nt: TGTGCCAGCAGCTTGGAAGCTAGCGGCCCGAGCACAGATACGCAGTATTTT; CDR3aa: CASSLEASGPSTDTQYF
v_gene: TRBV29-1; len: 10; abundance: many; d_gene: TRBD2; j_gene: TRBJ2-3; CDR3nt: TGCAGCGTTGGGGCGGGAGGGCAGTATTTT; CDR3aa: CSVGAGGQYF